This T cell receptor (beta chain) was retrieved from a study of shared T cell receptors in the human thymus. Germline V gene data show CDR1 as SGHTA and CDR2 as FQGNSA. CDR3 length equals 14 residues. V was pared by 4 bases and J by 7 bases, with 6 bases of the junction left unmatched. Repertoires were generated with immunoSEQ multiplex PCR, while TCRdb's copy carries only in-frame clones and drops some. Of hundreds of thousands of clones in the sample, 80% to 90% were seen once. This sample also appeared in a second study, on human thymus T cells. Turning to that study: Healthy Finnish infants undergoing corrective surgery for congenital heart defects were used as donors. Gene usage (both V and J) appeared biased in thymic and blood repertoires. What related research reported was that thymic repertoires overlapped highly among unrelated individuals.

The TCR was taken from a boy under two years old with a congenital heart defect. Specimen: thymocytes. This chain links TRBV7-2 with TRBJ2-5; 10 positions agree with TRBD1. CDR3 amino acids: CASSSDRGIATQYF. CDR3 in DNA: TGTGCCAGCAGCTCGGACAGGGGGATAGCGACCCAGTACTTC. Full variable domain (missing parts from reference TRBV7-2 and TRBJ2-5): GAGVSQSPSNKVTEKGKDVELRCDPISGHTALYWYRQSLGQGLEFLIYFQGNSAPDKSGLPSDRFSAERTGGSVSTLTIQRTQQEDSAVYLCASSSDRGIATQYFGPGTRLLVL.